Here is one T cell receptor (beta chain) with its context. This entry comes from a study of blood T cell repertoires in COVID-19. At the level of the study: From T cells, B-cell-depleted T cells, or PBMCs came the material, which was cDNA or gDNA.

Authors' data handling: Scientists estimated how many nucleated cells there were by amplifying reference gene primers. TCRdb's copy holds only in-frame clones and misses some; the assay was immunoSEQ multiplex PCR. For V, J and clone size, that table is used; D and trimming come from the DNA. The sample contains about 150,000 clones, approximately 80% of which appear only once. The TCR comes from a man between 45 and 60 years old who had recovered from COVID-19. Sequencing was done on a sample of PBMCs or T cells enriched from blood (not recorded which).

This CDR3 reads CASSLINSPLHF. DNA of the CDR3: TGTGCCAGCAGCCTAATAAATTCACCCCTCCACTTT. This chain connects TRBV13 to TRBJ1-6; D gene unclear. CDR1 PRHDT and CDR2 FYEKMQ come from the germline V gene (reference sequence). This CDR3 is built from 12 residues. Trimming took 5 bases from V and 7 from J, leaving 6 bases between them.